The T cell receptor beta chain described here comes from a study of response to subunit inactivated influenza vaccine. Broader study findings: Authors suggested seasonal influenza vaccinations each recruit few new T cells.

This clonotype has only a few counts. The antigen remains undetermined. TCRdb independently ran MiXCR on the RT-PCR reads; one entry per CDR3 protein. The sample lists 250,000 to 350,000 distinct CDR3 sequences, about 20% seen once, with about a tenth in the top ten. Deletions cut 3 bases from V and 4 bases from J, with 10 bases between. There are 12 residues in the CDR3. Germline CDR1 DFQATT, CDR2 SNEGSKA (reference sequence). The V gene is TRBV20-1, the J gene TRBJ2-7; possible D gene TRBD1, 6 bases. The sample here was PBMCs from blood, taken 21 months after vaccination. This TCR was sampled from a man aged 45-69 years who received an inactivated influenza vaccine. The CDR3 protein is CSARDREYEQYF. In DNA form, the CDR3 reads TGCAGTGCTAGGGACAGAGAATACGAGCAGTACTTC.